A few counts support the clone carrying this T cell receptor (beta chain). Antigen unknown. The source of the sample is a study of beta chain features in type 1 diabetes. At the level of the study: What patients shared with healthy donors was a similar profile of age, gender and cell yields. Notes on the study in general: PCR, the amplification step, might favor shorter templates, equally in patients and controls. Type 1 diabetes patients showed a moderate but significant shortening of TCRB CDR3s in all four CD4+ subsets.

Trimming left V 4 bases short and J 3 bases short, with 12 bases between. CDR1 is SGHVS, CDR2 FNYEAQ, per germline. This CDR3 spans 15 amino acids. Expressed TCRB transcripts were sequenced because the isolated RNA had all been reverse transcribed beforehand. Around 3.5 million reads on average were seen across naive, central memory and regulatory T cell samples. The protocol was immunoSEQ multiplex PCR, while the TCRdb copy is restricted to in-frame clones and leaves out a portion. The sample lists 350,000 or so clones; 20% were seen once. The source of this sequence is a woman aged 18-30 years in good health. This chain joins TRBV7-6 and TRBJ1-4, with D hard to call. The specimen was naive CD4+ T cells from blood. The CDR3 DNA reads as TGTGCCAGCAGCTCTCAGCGGCAGCCTAATGAAAAACTGTTTTTT. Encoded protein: CASSSQRQPNEKLFF. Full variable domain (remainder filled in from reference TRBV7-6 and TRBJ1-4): GAGVSQSPRYKVTKRGQDVALRCDPISGHVSLYWYRQALGQGPEFLTYFNYEAQQDKSGLPNDRFSAERPEGSISTLTIQRTEQRDSAMYRCASSSQRQPNEKLFFGSGTQLSVL.